This T cell receptor (beta chain) was captured by sequencing in a study of blood T cell repertoires in COVID-19. Original processing notes: Cell counts per sample came from amplifying reference gene primers. Method: immunoSEQ multiplex PCR; TCRdb's copy keeps in-frame clones and lacks some. The V and J calls and the clone size are those of that table, but D and trimming were determined from the DNA. Of fewer than 400,000 clones detected, about 88% appear once; the ten largest clones hold about 2.9%. V was clipped by 2 bases and J by 5 bases; unmatched bases: 5. The CDR3 is made up of 15 amino acids. Germline lookup yields CDR1 MDHEN and CDR2 SYDVKM.

The TCR comes from a human donor in a cohort sampled during active COVID-19. The chain employs TRBV28 and TRBJ2-2; 7 positions match TRBD1. Source material: peripheral blood. CDR3 nucleotide sequence: TGTGCCAGCAGTTTACTGGCAGGGGGAACCGGGGAGCTGTTTTTT. It encodes CASSLLAGGTGELFF.